The subject of this entry is one T cell receptor beta chain. This record comes from a study of blood T cell repertoires in COVID-19. The overall study: PBMCs, B-cell-depleted T cells, or T cells were the source of the cDNA or gDNA that made up the material.

Germline-derived CDR1 and CDR2 are SGHTA and FQGNSA. V was shortened by 4 bases and J by 8 bases, with 12 bases between the two germline ends. CDR3 size: 13 residues. Data came from immunoSEQ multiplex PCR; TCRdb stores just in-frame clones and leaves some out. The sample shows about 140,000 clones, just over 85% of them seen only once. The sequence came from a woman aged 55-70 years with acute or convalescent COVID-19. Sequencing input: peripheral blood. The chain links TRBV7-2 to TRBJ2-1; D may be TRBD1 (6 bases). The CDR3 sequence is CASSSGQTYEQFF. CDR3 DNA: TGTGCCAGCAGCTCCGGACAGACCTATGAGCAGTTCTTC.